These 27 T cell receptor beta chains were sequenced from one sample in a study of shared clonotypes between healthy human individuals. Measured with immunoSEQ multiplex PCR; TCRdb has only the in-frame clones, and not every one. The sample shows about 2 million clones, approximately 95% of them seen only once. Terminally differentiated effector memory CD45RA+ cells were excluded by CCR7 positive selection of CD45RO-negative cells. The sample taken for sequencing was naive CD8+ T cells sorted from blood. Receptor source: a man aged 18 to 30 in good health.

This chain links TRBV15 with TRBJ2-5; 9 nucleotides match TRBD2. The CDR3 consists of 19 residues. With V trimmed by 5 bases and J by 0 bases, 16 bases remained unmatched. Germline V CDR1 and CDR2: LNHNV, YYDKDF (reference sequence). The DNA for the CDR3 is TGTGCCACCAGCGACTCCAGCGGGGGGCCCCACATGTACCAAGAGACCCAGTACTTC. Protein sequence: CATSDSSGGPHMYQETQYF.

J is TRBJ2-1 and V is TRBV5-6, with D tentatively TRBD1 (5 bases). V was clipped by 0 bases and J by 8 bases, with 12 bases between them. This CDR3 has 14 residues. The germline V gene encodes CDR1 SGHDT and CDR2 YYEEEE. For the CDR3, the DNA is TGTGCCAGCAGCTTGGCCCTACAGGTTCATGAGCAGTTCTTC. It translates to CASSLALQVHEQFF.

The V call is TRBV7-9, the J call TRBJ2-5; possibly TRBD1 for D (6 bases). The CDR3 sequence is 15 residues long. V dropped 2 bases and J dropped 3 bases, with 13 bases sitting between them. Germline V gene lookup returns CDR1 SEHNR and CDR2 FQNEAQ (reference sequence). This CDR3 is CASSLLGAGKETQYF. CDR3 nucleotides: TGTGCCAGCAGCTTATTGGGGGCCGGGAAAGAGACCCAGTACTTC.

The DNA of the CDR3 is TGTGCCAGCAGTGAAGCCAAGGGGACTGAAGCTTTCTTT. Protein product: CASSEAKGTEAFF. The chain carries TRBV6-1 and TRBJ1-1; perhaps TRBD1 as D (5 bases). Trimming cost V 0 bases and J 5 bases, with 7 bases left between them. Germline CDR1 and CDR2: MNHNS and SASEGT. This CDR3 has 13 amino acids.

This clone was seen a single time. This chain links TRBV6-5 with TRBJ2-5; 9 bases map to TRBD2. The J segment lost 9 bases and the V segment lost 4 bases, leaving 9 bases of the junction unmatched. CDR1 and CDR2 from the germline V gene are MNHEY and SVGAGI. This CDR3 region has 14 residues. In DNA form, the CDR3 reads TGTGCCAGCAGTTCGACTAGCGGCCTCGTGGCCCAGTACTTC. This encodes CASSSTSGLVAQYF.

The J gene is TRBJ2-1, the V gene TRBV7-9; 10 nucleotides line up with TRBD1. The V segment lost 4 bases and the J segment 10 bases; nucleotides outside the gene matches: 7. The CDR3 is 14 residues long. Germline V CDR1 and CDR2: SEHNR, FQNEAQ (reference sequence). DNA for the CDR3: TGTGCCAGCAGCTCAGGGACAGGGGTAGTCGAGCAGTTCTTC. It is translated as CASSSGTGVVEQFF.

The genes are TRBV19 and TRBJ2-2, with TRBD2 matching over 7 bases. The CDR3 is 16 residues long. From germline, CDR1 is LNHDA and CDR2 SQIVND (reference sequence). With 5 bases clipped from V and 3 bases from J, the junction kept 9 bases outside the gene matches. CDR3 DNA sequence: TGTGCCAGTAGTCGATGGGAGGGTGTGTACACCGGGGAGCTGTTTTTT. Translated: CASSRWEGVYTGELFF.

The CDR3 DNA reads TGTGCCAGCAGTCTGGGGACTAGCGTAACAGATACGCAGTATTTT. It codes for CASSLGTSVTDTQYF. The chain employs TRBV7-6 and TRBJ2-3; the match to TRBD2 covers 10 bases. Germline V gene lookup returns CDR1 SGHVS and CDR2 FNYEAQ. J lost 3 bases, V lost 6 bases, and 6 bases had no gene match. The length of the CDR3 is 15 residues. Together with reference TRBV7-6 and TRBJ2-3, the CDR3 gives the full variable domain: GAGVSQSPRYKVTKRGQDVALRCDPISGHVSLYWYRQALGQGPEFLTYFNYEAQQDKSGLPNDRFSAERPEGSISTLTIQRTEQRDSAMYRCASSLGTSVTDTQYFGPGTRLTVL.

CDR3 nucleotide sequence: TGCGCCAGCAGCACGGACAGGGCCTACGAGCAGTACTTC. Its protein is CASSTDRAYEQYF. V and J are TRBV5-1 and TRBJ2-7, with 8 bases lining up with TRBD1. This CDR3 has 13 residues. Trimming removed 4 bases from V and 2 bases from J; junction bases left unmatched: 2. Looked up from germline, CDR1 is SGHRS and CDR2 is YFSETQ.

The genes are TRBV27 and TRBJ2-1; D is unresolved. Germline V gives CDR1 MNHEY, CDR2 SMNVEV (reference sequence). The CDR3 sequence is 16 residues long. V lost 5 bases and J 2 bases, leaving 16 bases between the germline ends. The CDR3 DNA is TGTGCCAGCAGTGCCAAACTACCCGGCCCCTACAATGAGCAGTTCTTC. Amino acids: CASSAKLPGPYNEQFF.

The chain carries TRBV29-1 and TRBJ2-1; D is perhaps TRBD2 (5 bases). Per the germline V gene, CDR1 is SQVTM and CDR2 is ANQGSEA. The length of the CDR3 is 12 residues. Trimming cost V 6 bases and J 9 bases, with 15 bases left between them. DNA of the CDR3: TGCAGCGTCGGGGTGGGCCCGGTTGAGCAGTTCTTC. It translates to CSVGVGPVEQFF.

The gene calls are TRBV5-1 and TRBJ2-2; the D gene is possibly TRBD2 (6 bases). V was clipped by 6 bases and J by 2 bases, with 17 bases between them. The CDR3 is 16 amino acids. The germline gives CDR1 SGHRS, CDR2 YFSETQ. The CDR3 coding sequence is TGCGCCAGCACCCCCGGAGGGGAGGATAACACCGGGGAGCTGTTTTTT. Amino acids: CASTPGGEDNTGELFF.

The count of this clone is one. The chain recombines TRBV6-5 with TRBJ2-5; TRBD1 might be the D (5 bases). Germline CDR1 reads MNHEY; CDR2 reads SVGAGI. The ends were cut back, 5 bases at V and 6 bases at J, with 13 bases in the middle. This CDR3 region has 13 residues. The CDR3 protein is CASSGGASKTQYF. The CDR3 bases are TGTGCCAGCAGTGGTGGGGCGTCAAAGACCCAGTACTTC.

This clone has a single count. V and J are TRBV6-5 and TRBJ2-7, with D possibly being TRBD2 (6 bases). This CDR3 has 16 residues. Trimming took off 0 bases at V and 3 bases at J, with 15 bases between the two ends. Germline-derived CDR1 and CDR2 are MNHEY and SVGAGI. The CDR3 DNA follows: TGTGCCAGCAGTTACTCGGAGGGCGGGTCAGGCTACGAGCAGTACTTC. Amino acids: CASSYSEGGSGYEQYF.

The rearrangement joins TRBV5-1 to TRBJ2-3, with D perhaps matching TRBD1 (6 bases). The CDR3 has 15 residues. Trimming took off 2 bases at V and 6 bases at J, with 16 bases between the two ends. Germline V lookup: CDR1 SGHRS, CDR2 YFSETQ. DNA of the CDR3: TGCGCCAGCAGCTTTCCCGAGGGGGTAGGGGATACGCAGTATTTT. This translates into CASSFPEGVGDTQYF.

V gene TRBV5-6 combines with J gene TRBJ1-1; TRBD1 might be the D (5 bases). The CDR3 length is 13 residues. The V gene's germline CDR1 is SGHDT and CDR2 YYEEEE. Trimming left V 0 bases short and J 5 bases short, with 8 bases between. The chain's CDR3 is CASSLAGATEAFF. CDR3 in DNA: TGTGCCAGCAGCTTGGCCGGGGCTACTGAAGCTTTCTTT.

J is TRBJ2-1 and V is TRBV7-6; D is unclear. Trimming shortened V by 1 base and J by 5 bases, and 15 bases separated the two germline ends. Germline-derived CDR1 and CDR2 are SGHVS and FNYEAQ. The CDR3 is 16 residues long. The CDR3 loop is CASSLGGYGRNNEQFF. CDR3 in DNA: TGTGCCAGCAGCTTAGGGGGTTACGGGCGTAACAATGAGCAGTTCTTC.

Here the CDR3 reads CASSPWTGTYEQYF. The CDR3 bases are TGTGCCAGCAGCCCTTGGACAGGAACCTACGAGCAGTACTTC. V gene TRBV14 combines with J gene TRBJ2-7, with TRBD1 matching over 7 bases. V gave up 4 bases and J gave up 2 bases; unmatched junction bases: 5. The CDR3 spans 14 residues. The germline V gene has CDR1 SGHDN and CDR2 FVKESK.

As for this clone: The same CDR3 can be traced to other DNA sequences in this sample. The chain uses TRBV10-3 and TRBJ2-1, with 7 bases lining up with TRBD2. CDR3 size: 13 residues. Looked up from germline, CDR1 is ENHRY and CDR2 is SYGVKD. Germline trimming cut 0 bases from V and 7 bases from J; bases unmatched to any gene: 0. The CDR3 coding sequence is TGTGCCATCAGTGAGTCGGGGGGGAATGAGCAGTTCTTC. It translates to CAISESGGNEQFF.

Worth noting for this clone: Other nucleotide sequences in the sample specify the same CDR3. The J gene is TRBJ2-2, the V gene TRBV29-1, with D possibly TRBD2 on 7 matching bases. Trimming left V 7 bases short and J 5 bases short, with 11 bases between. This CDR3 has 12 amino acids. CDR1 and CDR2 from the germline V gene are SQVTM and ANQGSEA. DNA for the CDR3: TGCAGCGCCAAGGGGGGGACCGGGGAGCTGTTTTTT. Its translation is CSAKGGTGELFF.

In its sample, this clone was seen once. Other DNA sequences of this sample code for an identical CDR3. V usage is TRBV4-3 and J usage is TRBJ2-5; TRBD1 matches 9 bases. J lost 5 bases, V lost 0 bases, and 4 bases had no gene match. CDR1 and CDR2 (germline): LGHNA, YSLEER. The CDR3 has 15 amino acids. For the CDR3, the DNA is TGCGCCAGCAGCCAAGATTTTGACAGGGGGGAGACCCAGTACTTC. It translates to CASSQDFDRGETQYF.

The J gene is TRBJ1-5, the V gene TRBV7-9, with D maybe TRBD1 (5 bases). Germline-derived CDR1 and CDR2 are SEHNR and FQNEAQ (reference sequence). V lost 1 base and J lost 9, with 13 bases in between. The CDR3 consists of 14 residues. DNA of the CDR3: TGTGCCAGCAGCTTAGGGGCCGGTGGGACGCCCCAGCATTTT. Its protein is CASSLGAGGTPQHF. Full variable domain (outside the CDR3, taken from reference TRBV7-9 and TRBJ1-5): DTGVSQNPRHKITKRGQNVTFRCDPISEHNRLYWYRQTLGQGPEFLTYFQNEAQLEKSRLLSDRFSAERPKGSFSTLEIQRTEQGDSAMYLCASSLGAGGTPQHFGDGTRLSIL.

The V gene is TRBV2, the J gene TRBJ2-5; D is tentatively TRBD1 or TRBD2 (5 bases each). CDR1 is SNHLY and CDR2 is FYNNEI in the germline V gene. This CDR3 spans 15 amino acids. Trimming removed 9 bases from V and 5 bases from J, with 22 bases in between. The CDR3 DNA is TGTGCCAGTAGATCCCGGGGCGGTGTCTACGAGACCCAGTACTTC. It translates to CASRSRGGVYETQYF.

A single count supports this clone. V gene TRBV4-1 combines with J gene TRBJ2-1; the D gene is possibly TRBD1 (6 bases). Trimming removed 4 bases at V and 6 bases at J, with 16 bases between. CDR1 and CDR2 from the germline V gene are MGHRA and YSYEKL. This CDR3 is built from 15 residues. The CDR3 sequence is CASSLGPGGTNEQFF. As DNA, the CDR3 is TGCGCCAGCAGCCTGGGACCTGGGGGCACCAATGAGCAGTTCTTC.

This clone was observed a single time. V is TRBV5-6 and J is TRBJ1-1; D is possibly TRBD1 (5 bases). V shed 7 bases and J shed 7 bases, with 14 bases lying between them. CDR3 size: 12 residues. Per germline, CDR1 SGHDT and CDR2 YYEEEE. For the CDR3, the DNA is TGTGCCAGCGACAAGGGGCAGGATGAAGCTTTCTTT. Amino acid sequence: CASDKGQDEAFF.

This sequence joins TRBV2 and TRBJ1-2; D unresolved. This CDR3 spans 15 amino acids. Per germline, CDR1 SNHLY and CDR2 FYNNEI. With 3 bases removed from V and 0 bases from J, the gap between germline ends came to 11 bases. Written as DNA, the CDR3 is TGTGCCAGCAGTGAGTGGCGGCTTCCTAACTATGGCTACACCTTC. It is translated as CASSEWRLPNYGYTF.

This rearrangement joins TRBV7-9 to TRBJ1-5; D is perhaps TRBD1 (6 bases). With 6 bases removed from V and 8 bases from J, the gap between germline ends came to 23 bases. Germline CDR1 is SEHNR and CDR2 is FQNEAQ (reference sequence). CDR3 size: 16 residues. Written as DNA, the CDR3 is TGTGCCAGCAGGAGAGAAAGAGGACAGACCGAAAAGCCCCAGCATTTT. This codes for CASRRERGQTEKPQHF.